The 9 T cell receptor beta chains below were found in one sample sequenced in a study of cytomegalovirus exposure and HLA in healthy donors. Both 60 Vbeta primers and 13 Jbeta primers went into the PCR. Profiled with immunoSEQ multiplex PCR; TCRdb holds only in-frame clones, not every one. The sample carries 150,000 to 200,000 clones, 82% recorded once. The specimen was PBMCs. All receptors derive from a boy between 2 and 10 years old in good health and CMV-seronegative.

The CDR3 DNA reads TGTGCCAGCTCAGGACAGGGTGGGTACGAGCAGTACTTC. This sequence encodes CASSGQGGYEQYF. The chain recombines TRBV18 with TRBJ2-7, with 8 bases identical to TRBD1. CDR3 length equals 13 residues. Germline CDR1 and CDR2: KGHSH and LQKENI. V lost 5 bases, J lost 4 bases, and 4 bases stayed unmatched. Using reference TRBV18 and TRBJ2-7 for the parts outside the CDR3, the full variable domain is NAGVMQNPRHLVRRRGQEARLRCSPMKGHSHVYWYRQLPEEGLKFMVYLQKENIIDESGMPKERFSAEFPKEGPSILRIQQVVRGDSAAYFCASSGQGGYEQYFGPGTRLTVT.

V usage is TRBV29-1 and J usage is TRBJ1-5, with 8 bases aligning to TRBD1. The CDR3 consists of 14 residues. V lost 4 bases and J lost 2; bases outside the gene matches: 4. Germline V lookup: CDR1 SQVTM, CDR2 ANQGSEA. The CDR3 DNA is TGCAGCGTTGCCCCGGGACAGGGCAATCAGCCCCAGCATTTT. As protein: CSVAPGQGNQPQHF.

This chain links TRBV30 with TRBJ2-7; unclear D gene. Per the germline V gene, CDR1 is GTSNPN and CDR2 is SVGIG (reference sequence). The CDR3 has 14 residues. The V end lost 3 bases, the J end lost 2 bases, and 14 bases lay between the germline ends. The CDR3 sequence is CAWREILPPYEQYF. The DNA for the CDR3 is TGTGCCTGGAGGGAGATCCTTCCGCCCTACGAGCAGTACTTC.

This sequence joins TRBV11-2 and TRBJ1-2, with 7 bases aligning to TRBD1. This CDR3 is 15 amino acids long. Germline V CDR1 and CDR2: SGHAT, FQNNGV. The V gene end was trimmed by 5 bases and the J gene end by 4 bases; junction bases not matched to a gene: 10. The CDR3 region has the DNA TGTGCCAGCAGCCCAAAGACAGGGTATGGCTATGGCTACACCTTC. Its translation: CASSPKTGYGYGYTF.

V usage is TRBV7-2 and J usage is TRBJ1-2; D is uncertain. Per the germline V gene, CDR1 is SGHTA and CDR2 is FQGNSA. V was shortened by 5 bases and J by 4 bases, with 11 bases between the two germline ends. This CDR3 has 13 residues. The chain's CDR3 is CASSLTKTYGYTF. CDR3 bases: TGTGCCAGCAGCCTAACCAAAACCTATGGCTACACCTTC.

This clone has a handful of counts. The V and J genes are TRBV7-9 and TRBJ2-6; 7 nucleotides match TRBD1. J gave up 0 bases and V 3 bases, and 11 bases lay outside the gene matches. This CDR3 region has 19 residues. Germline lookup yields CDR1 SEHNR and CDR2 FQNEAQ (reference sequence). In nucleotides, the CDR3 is TGTGCCAGCAGCTTTCCCCTAGGACAGGAGAGCTCTGGGGCCAACGTCCTGACTTTC. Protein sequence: CASSFPLGQESSGANVLTF.

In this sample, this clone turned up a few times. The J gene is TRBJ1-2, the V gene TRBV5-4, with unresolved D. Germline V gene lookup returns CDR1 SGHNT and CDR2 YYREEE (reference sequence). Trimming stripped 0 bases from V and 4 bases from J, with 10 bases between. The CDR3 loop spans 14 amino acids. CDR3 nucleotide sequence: TGTGCCAGCAGCTTGGCCCATTACAGCTATGGCTACACCTTC. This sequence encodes CASSLAHYSYGYTF.

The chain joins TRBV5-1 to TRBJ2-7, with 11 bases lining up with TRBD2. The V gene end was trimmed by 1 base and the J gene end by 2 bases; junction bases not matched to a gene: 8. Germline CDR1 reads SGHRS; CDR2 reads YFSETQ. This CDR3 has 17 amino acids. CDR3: CASSLRLAGGIPYEQYF. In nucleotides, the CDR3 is TGCGCCAGCAGCTTGAGGCTAGCGGGGGGAATACCCTACGAGCAGTACTTC.

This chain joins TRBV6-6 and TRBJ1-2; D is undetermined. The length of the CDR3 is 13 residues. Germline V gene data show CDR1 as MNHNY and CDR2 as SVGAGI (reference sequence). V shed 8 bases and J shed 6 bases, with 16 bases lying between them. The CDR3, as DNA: TGTGCCAGCGGTCCCCGGACTCTCGATGGCTACACCTTC. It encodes CASGPRTLDGYTF.